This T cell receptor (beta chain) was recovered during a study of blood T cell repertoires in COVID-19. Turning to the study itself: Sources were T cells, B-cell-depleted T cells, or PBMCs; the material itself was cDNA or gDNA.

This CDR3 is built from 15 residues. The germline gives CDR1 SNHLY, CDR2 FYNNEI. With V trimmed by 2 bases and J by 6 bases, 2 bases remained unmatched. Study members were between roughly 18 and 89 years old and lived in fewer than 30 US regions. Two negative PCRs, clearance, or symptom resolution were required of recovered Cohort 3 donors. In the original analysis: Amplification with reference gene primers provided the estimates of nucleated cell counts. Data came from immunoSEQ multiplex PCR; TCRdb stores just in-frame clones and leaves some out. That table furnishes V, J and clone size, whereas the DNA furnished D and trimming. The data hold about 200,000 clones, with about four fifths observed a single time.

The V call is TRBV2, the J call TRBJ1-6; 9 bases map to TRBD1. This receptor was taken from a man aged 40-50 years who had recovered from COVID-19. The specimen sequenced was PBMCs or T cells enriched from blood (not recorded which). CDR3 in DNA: TGTGCCAGCAGTGAACTGGGACAGGGTAATTCACCCCTCCACTTT. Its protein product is CASSELGQGNSPLHF.